The rows below give T cell receptor beta chains drawn from one sample of a study of blood T cell repertoires in COVID-19. Assay used: immunoSEQ multiplex PCR; TCRdb lists only in-frame clones, some missing. The data show about 100,000 clones, with around 85% seen just once and roughly 13% held by the top ten. Specimen: peripheral blood. These receptors came from a human donor in a cohort sampled during active COVID-19. The CDR3 runs from the conserved cysteine through the conserved F or W.

>TRBV11-2
CASSSKETQYF
>TRBV7-8
CASSPEGLTYEQYF
>TRBV11-2
CASSLDTSADTQYF
>TRBV19
CASSTRQGVTGELFF
>TRBV4-1
CASSQDHGGAGQPQHF
>TRBV7-9
CASSSGFGYTF
>TRBV7-2
CASSSQGNTGELFF
>TRBV30
CAWSGLGQGNQPQHF
>TRBV2
CASRPDSSPTQYF
>TRBV5-1
CASSLDNRGTNTIYF
>TRBV3-1/TRBV3-2
CASSQDPGRETQYF
>TRBV6-2/TRBV6-3
CASSLGHLSSYEQYF
>TRBV7-7
CASSLGASGSYEQYF
>TRBV6-2/TRBV6-3
CASSQTSGYEQYF
>TRBV2
CASTRGGRVNTEAFF
>TRBV9
CASSPRPPGLGTGELFF
>TRBV10-3
CAISVSQGMNTEAFF
>TRBV6-5
CASSPRDSIGEKLFF
>TRBV5-1
CASSSGTGFGNTIYF
>TRBV2
CASSVGSSRWETQYF
>TRBV21-1
CASRCQVPSGGSSYNEQFF
>TRBV6-2/TRBV6-3
CASSFDFGSGVLKEQYF
>TRBV5-1
CASKHRDRGFHEQYF
>TRBV7-8
CASSPGLAGGLDTQYF
>TRBV6-5
CASRKEPSGYSPLHF
>TRBV11-2
CASSLFGGGTEAFF
>TRBV5-4
CASSLGQAQLYGYTF
>TRBV6-6
CASSYSQGVGTEAFF
>TRBV2
CASSFLEDYGYTF
>TRBV6-5
CASRRQNEAFF
>TRBV4-3
CASSQTGVYGYTF
>TRBV3-1/TRBV3-2
CASSQGYGGGLLETQYF
>TRBV7-8
CASGNRTSGADEQYF
>TRBV5-1
CASSMGTGQYGYTF
>TRBV7-2
CASSLGWAAGELFF
>TRBV2
CASSEVSGASNSPLHF
>TRBV10-3
CAISEVAGSTEAFF
>TRBV6-2/TRBV6-3
CASSRGHANYGYTF
>TRBV3-1/TRBV3-2
CASSQTDRGIMETQYF
>TRBV4-1
CASSQDVTSGRPEQFF
>TRBV5-4
CASSNGLQGNTEAFF
>TRBV19
CASKNYWNTEAFF
>TRBV7-2
CASSWDTKNTEAFF
>TRBV7-9
CASSAIGQGVNEKLFF
>TRBV7-2
CASSWTSGARTDTQYF
>TRBV7-9
CASSSTSGGDTQYF
>TRBV19
CASRVAGATNGEQYF
>TRBV6-5
CASNRQGGEQYF
>TRBV11-2
CASSRDTSNEKLFF
>TRBV5-1
CASSFNRNTGELFF
>TRBV9
CASRRQANTGELFF
>TRBV12-5
CASGLSITRGEQFF
>TRBV10-3
CAISEKTGVPYEQYF
>TRBV6-6
CASSSSAGTGGVGQFF
>TRBV27
CASRAKTGQVQETQYF
>TRBV5-1
CASSFGQSGDTQYF
>TRBV6-5
CARGTSGPQETQYF